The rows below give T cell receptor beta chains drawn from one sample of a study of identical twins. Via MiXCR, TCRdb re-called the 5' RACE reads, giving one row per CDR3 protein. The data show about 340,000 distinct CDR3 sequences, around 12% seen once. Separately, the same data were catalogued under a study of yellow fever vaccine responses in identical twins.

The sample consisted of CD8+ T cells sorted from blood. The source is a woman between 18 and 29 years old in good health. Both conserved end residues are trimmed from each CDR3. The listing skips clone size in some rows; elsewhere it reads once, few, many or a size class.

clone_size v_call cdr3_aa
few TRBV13 ASSADGQETQY
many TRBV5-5 ASSFLYEQY
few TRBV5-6 ASSLDRANEQF
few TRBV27 ATFGDFTGELF
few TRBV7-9 ASSLESFETQY
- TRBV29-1 SVARENTEAF
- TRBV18 ASSWGHERADTQY
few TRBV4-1 ASSQGPGTGDGYT
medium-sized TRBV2 ASRDGRLDYMNTEAF
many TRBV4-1 ASSQDPSGRYDEQF
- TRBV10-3 AISESATDTDTQY
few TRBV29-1 SVEVGRGHAYNEQF
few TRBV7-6 ASSLVDRSSGANVLT
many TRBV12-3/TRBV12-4 ASTASGANYGYT
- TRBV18 ASSPPDIRSTDTQY
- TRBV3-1 ASSQDGSRGKETQY
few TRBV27 ASSYLRWGSEQY
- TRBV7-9 ASSLSIGGITDTQY
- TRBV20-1 SARGPHSSGANVLT
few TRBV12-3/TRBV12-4 ASSSTGLGVEQY
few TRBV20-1 SASTSGGALNEQF
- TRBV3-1 DSSQDREGTNTGELF
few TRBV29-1 TVARGYNEQF
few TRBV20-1 SANPGLAANTGELF
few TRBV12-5 ASSTTSFLEVAGNTIY
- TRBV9 ASSVGAGRDTQY
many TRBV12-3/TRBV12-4 ASSGGGDTQY
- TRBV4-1 ASSQGGGGENTEAF
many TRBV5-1 ASSVGTTSTDTQY
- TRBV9 ASSPRSGGGTDTQY
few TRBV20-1 SARDGGELRAETQY
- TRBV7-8 ASSTGQGDEQY
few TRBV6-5 ASSYNLAGGAVNTEAF
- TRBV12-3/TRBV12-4 ASSTGSLNEQF
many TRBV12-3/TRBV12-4 ASSLATGTSEQY
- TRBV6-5 ASSLDTSGRRETQY
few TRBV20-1 SAAGSLGTLISGTDTQY
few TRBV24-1 ATSESTSGFYNEQF
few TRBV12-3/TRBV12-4 ASSLSIRRQSTDTQY
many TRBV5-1 ASSLEGGNTEAF
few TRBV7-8 ASSQGTGGSNQPQH
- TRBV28 ASSLPLTGELF
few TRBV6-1 ASRSGGYTDTQY
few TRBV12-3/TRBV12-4 ASSGQGGTNEKLF
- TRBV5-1 ASSLGTGGFGTEAF
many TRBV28 ASSFWNQPQH
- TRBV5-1 ASSLGGSLNTEAF
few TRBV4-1 ASSQDGAGKETQY
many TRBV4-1 ASSPIGQGAYQPQH
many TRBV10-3 AISATAGDSYNEQF
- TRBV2 ASSEGQGIQPQH
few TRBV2 ASSSTTSNTGELF
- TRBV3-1 ASSQDHGINSPLH
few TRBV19 ASSPGGREQY
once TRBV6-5 ASSYGVTYEQY
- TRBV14 ASSQGQEAF